These 30 T cell receptor beta chains share one sample of origin, sequenced in a study of OX40 agonist ivuxolimab in advanced cancers. Generated by immunoSEQ multiplex PCR, the TCRdb table keeps only in-frame clones and is missing some. The sample has roughly 62,000 clones, more than 85% seen once. Sample: CD4+ or CD8+ T cells sorted from blood, taken in a trial of the OX40 agonist ivuxolimab. These receptors were obtained from an adult with an advanced solid tumor such as melanoma, head and neck, liver or kidney cancer.

As concerns this clone: Other DNA sequences of this sample code for an identical CDR3. The chain uses TRBV20-1 and TRBJ1-1; D uncertain. The V gene's germline CDR1 is DFQATT and CDR2 SNEGSKA (reference sequence). V lost 3 bases to trimming and J lost 0 bases, with 2 bases between them. The CDR3 spans 11 residues. The CDR3 reads CSARVNTEAFF. The CDR3 DNA sequence: TGCAGTGCTAGGGTGAACACTGAAGCTTTCTTT.

Only one count was recorded for this clone. The V call is TRBV11-3, the J call TRBJ1-5; possible D gene TRBD1, 6 bases. Germline CDR1 reads SGHNT; CDR2 reads YENEEA. This CDR3 spans 14 amino acids. The V end was cut by 3 bases, the J end by 7 bases, with 13 bases between. CDR3 sequence: CASSFWGRRQPQHF. The CDR3 DNA reads as TGTGCCAGCAGCTTTTGGGGGCGGCGACAGCCCCAGCATTTT.

This chain connects TRBV6-6 to TRBJ2-7, with D perhaps TRBD1 (6 bases). The CDR3 extends over 16 amino acids. Germline assignment: CDR1 MNHNY and CDR2 SVGAGI (reference sequence). V was pared by 5 bases and J by 0 bases, with 17 bases between. The CDR3 is CASSDLGHLSSYEQYF. DNA for the CDR3: TGTGCCAGCAGTGACTTGGGACACCTGAGCTCCTACGAGCAGTACTTC.

The rearrangement uses TRBV6-1 and TRBJ1-5; no clear D. This CDR3 has 16 amino acids. Germline CDR1 is MNHNS and CDR2 is SASEGT. The V gene lost 4 bases and the J gene lost 0 bases, with 13 bases spanning the gap. CDR3 sequence: CASSAGKHYSNQPQHF. The CDR3, as DNA: TGTGCCAGCAGTGCTGGGAAACACTATAGCAATCAGCCCCAGCATTTT.

The V and J genes are TRBV6-1 and TRBJ1-4; no definite D call. This CDR3 has 15 amino acids. Germline assignment: CDR1 MNHNS and CDR2 SASEGT. The V gene lost 2 bases and the J gene lost 0 bases, with 7 bases spanning the gap. The chain's CDR3 is CASSENSATNEKLFF. CDR3 bases: TGTGCCAGCAGTGAAAACTCTGCAACTAATGAAAAACTGTTTTTT.

The chain joins TRBV25-1 to TRBJ2-5, with D tentatively TRBD2 (5 bases). This CDR3 region has 14 residues. The germline CDR1 and CDR2 sequences are MGHDK and SYGVNS. Trimming pared 1 base from V and 1 base from J, leaving 7 bases between. This chain's CDR3 is CASSESRVQETQYF. As DNA, the CDR3 is TGTGCCAGCAGTGAATCGCGGGTCCAAGAGACCCAGTACTTC.

This chain connects TRBV19 to TRBJ2-6, with unresolved D. The CDR3 sequence is 14 residues long. V lost 6 bases to trimming and J lost 1 base, with 7 bases between them. In germline, CDR1 is LNHDA, CDR2 SQIVND (reference sequence). CDR3 sequence reads: CASRRLSGANVLTF. The CDR3, as DNA: TGTGCCAGTAGGCGGCTTTCTGGGGCCAACGTCCTGACTTTC.

The V and J genes are TRBV27 and TRBJ2-5; D not resolved. V was shortened by 0 bases and J by 3 bases, with 8 bases between the two germline ends. Germline values: CDR1 MNHEY, CDR2 SMNVEV (reference sequence). The CDR3 consists of 14 residues. The CDR3 DNA reads as TGTGCCAGCAGTTTATCTGGCAGAAAAGAGACCCAGTACTTC. Amino acid sequence: CASSLSGRKETQYF.

This sequence joins TRBV4-2 and TRBJ2-1; D is unresolved. Trimming took 5 bases from V and 8 from J, leaving 7 bases between them. This CDR3 contains 11 residues. Germline V gene lookup returns CDR1 LGHNA and CDR2 YNFKEQ. CDR3 nucleotides: TGTGCCAGCAGCGGCGCCTATGAGCAGTTCTTC. Translated, it gives CASSGAYEQFF.

The chain is built from TRBV13 and TRBJ2-7, with a tentative D call TRBD2 (5 bases). Trimming stripped 4 bases from V and 3 bases from J, with 7 bases between. Germline V gene sequence: CDR1 PRHDT, CDR2 FYEKMQ (reference sequence). This CDR3 has 12 residues. CDR3 nucleotide sequence: TGTGCCAGCAGCTCCCGGGACTACGAGCAGTACTTC. Encoded protein: CASSSRDYEQYF. Looking up the rest from reference TRBV13 and TRBJ2-7 gives the full variable domain: AAGVIQSPRHLIKEKRETATLKCYPIPRHDTVYWYQQGPGQDPQFLISFYEKMQSDKGSIPDRFSAQQFSDYHSELNMSSLELGDSALYFCASSSRDYEQYFGPGTRLTVT.

The chain has TRBV2 and TRBJ1-5; a weak D match, TRBD1 (6 bases). The germline CDR1 and CDR2 sequences are SNHLY and FYNNEI. This CDR3 comprises 14 residues. V was clipped by 7 bases and J by 7 bases, with 17 bases between them. As DNA, the CDR3 is TGTGCCAGCACCGGAGGGGGGGTCGGACAGCCCCAGCATTTT. Encoded protein: CASTGGGVGQPQHF.

The V and J genes are TRBV6-1 and TRBJ2-2, with D perhaps TRBD1 (5 bases). CDR3 length equals 15 residues. Trimming stripped 6 bases from V and 6 bases from J, with 17 bases between. Per the germline V gene, CDR1 is MNHNS and CDR2 is SASEGT. CDR3 sequence: CASRFHDRPSGELFF. The CDR3 bases are TGTGCCAGCAGATTCCACGACAGACCGTCCGGGGAGCTGTTTTTT.

This rearrangement joins TRBV7-2 to TRBJ2-1, with D uncertain. This CDR3 is 15 amino acids long. Germline CDR1 reads SGHTA; CDR2 reads FQGNSA. V gave up 5 bases and J gave up 5 bases, with 16 bases separating them. CDR3 protein: CASSPRPGRDNEQFF. DNA of the CDR3: TGTGCCAGCAGCCCACGACCCGGAAGGGACAATGAGCAGTTCTTC.

The chain has TRBV5-1 and TRBJ2-5; 10 bases are a match to TRBD2. V dropped 5 bases and J dropped 5; count of bases not matched to a gene: 9. The CDR3 sequence is 15 residues long. Germline values: CDR1 SGHRS, CDR2 YFSETQ. The CDR3 spells CASRNSGGPLETQYF. The CDR3 DNA reads as TGCGCCAGCAGAAATAGCGGGGGGCCTCTTGAGACCCAGTACTTC.

V and J are TRBV5-1 and TRBJ2-2; 8 nucleotides agree with TRBD1. Trimming at V came to 0 bases and at J to 6 bases, leaving 4 bases not matched to a gene. The CDR3 extends over 15 amino acids. Germline CDR1 is SGHRS and CDR2 is YFSETQ. CDR3 sequence: CASSLGGQASGELFF. In DNA form, the CDR3 reads TGCGCCAGCAGCTTGGGGGGACAGGCCTCCGGGGAGCTGTTTTTT.

On this clone itself: Since the CDR3 does not end with the conserved phenylalanine or tryptophan, this likely comes from a read error. No DNA is shown, since the ends of the CDR3 on it are uncertain; the CDR3 is the one TCRdb lists. This sequence joins TRBV6-5 and TRBJ1-1; the table's D gene call, TRBD1, was not cross checked with the DNA. The germline V gene encodes CDR1 MNHEY and CDR2 SVGAGI. The length of the CDR3 is 12 amino acids, counting both ends. The CDR3 loop reads CASSNYATETSL.

This chain uses TRBV6-6 with TRBJ1-5; D is unresolved. The CDR3 has 13 amino acids. Trimming pared 5 bases from V and 0 bases from J, leaving 5 bases between. Germline-derived CDR1 and CDR2 are MNHNY and SVGAGI (reference sequence). CDR3 protein: CASSGDSNQPQHF. CDR3 in DNA: TGTGCCAGCAGTGGAGATAGCAATCAGCCCCAGCATTTT.

This clone appeared once. This chain uses TRBV6-5 with TRBJ2-3, with 8 bases that match TRBD2. Germline V gene data show CDR1 as MNHEY and CDR2 as SVGAGI. The ends lost 0 bases at V and 5 bases at J; junction bases unmatched: 4. The CDR3 consists of 15 residues. Written as DNA, the CDR3 is TGTGCCAGCAGTTACTCGCGGGAGGCGCAAGATACGCAGTATTTT. It encodes CASSYSREAQDTQYF.

This chain connects TRBV30 to TRBJ1-2, with D possibly matching TRBD1 (6 bases). The CDR3 length is 13 residues. In germline, CDR1 is GTSNPN, CDR2 SVGIG (reference sequence). V lost 4 bases, J lost 2 bases, and 11 bases lay in between. Here the CDR3 reads CAWTGGRNYGYTF. The CDR3 bases are TGTGCCTGGACCGGGGGCCGCAACTATGGCTACACCTTC.

V is TRBV19 and J is TRBJ1-1; D is ambiguous. Germline lookup yields CDR1 LNHDA and CDR2 SQIVND (reference sequence). This CDR3 is 14 amino acids long. V lost 1 base to trimming and J lost 2 bases, with 8 bases between them. The CDR3 nucleotides read TGTGCCAGTAGTATAGTCCCTGACAACACTGAAGCTTTCTTT. This codes for CASSIVPDNTEAFF.

V usage is TRBV5-1 and J usage is TRBJ2-1, with 8 bases fitting TRBD1. CDR3 length equals 16 residues. CDR1 and CDR2 from the germline V gene are SGHRS and YFSETQ. Losses at the gene ends were 1 base for V and 3 bases for J; bases not matched to a gene: 6. The CDR3 here is CASSLQTGTGYNEQFF. CDR3 nucleotide sequence: TGCGCCAGCAGCTTGCAGACCGGGACAGGCTACAATGAGCAGTTCTTC.

This chain connects TRBV2 to TRBJ2-3, with TRBD2 matching 11 bases. Germline V gene sequence: CDR1 SNHLY, CDR2 FYNNEI. The CDR3 loop spans 15 amino acids. V lost 4 bases, J lost 4 bases, and 4 bases stayed unmatched. Here the CDR3 reads CASSVAGGIADTQYF. The CDR3 nucleotides are TGTGCCAGCAGTGTAGCGGGAGGGATCGCAGATACGCAGTATTTT.

This chain links TRBV19 with TRBJ1-5, with TRBD1 identical over 7 bases. This CDR3 is 14 amino acids long. The J segment lost 4 bases and the V segment lost 5 bases, leaving 5 bases of the junction unmatched. Germline V lookup: CDR1 LNHDA, CDR2 SQIVND (reference sequence). The CDR3: CASSFSGGNQPQHF. The CDR3 DNA follows: TGTGCCAGTAGTTTCTCAGGGGGAAATCAGCCCCAGCATTTT.

The chain has TRBV9 and TRBJ1-3; TRBD1 matches at 8 bases. Trimming cost V 4 bases and J 0 bases; bases outside gene matches: 9. CDR1 is SGDLS and CDR2 is YYNGEE in the germline V gene. This CDR3 has 17 amino acids. The CDR3 loop reads CASSPRTGPNSGNTIYF. The CDR3 nucleotides read TGTGCCAGCAGCCCCCGGACAGGGCCAAACTCTGGAAACACCATATATTTT.

The chain links TRBV5-8 to TRBJ2-7, with TRBD2 identical over 7 bases. CDR1 SGHTS and CDR2 YDEGEE come from the germline V gene. The CDR3 length is 11 residues. J was trimmed by 9 bases and V by 3 bases; bases with no gene match: 3. The CDR3 bases are TGTGCCAGCAGCTCCTTAGCGGGGCAGTACTTC. Its translation: CASSSLAGQYF.

The chain recombines TRBV5-1 with TRBJ2-3, with TRBD2 matching over 9 bases. V was clipped by 4 bases and J by 4 bases; unmatched bases: 13. CDR1 and CDR2 from the germline V gene are SGHRS and YFSETQ. This CDR3 is 17 amino acids long. The chain's CDR3 is CASSLNQAGGGADTQYF. The DNA for the CDR3 is TGCGCCAGCAGCCTAAATCAAGCGGGAGGTGGGGCAGATACGCAGTATTTT.

The J gene is TRBJ1-3, the V gene TRBV6-6; the match to TRBD1 covers 7 bases. Germline V gives CDR1 MNHNY, CDR2 SVGAGI (reference sequence). With 6 bases clipped from V and 2 bases from J, the junction kept 7 bases outside the gene matches. This CDR3 contains 15 residues. As DNA, the CDR3 is TGTGCCAGCAGGACAACAGGGGTAGCTGGAAACACCATATATTTT. Encoded protein: CASRTTGVAGNTIYF.

This clone counts as medium-sized. The J gene is TRBJ1-2, the V gene TRBV6-1, with D maybe TRBD1 (5 bases). Germline CDR1 MNHNS, CDR2 SASEGT. The V end was cut by 4 bases, the J end by 1 base, with 13 bases between. This CDR3 comprises 15 residues. In DNA form, the CDR3 reads TGTGCCAGCAGTGCGTGGGACGCCCTTAACTATGGCTACACCTTC. Encoded protein: CASSAWDALNYGYTF.

CDR3 region: CASSALGIRGLSEQFF. The CDR3 coding sequence is TGTGCCAGCAGCGCCCTTGGAATCCGGGGGCTTAGTGAGCAGTTCTTC. The chain uses TRBV9 and TRBJ2-1; possibly TRBD1 or TRBD2 for D (6 bases each). This CDR3 is built from 16 residues. CDR1 and CDR2 from the germline V gene are SGDLS and YYNGEE. V lost 3 bases and J 9 bases, leaving 22 bases between the germline ends. The variable domain in full, completed from reference TRBV9 and TRBJ2-1, reads DSGVTQTPKHLITATGQRVTLRCSPRSGDLSVYWYQQSLDQGLQFLIQYYNGEERAKGNILERFSAQQFPDLHSELNLSSLELGDSALYFCASSALGIRGLSEQFFGPGTRLTVL.

The V gene is TRBV9, the J gene TRBJ1-6, with D possibly TRBD1 on 5 matching bases. Germline values: CDR1 SGDLS, CDR2 YYNGEE. The CDR3 is 15 amino acids. V gave up 0 bases and J gave up 7 bases, with 11 bases separating them. This CDR3 is CASSVGSGSNSPLHF. The CDR3 nucleotides are TGTGCCAGCAGCGTAGGATCAGGGAGCAATTCACCCCTCCACTTT.